The rows below give T cell receptor beta chains drawn from one sample of a study of blood T cell repertoires in COVID-19. Measured with immunoSEQ multiplex PCR; TCRdb has only the in-frame clones, and not every one. The repertoire consists of 120,000 or so clones, with over 75% occurring once and the leading ten covering approximately 8%. The specimen sequenced was peripheral blood. Source of these receptors: a man aged 45-65 years with acute or convalescent COVID-19. CDR3s include the opening cysteine and the closing phenylalanine or tryptophan. Each record gives: V gene, CDR3 protein.

TRBV5-4 | CASSLGTGDEQYF
TRBV18 | CASSTENYNEQFF
TRBV21-1 | CAAVVIAANEKLFF
TRBV5-1 | CASSLSPPSYNEQFF
TRBV11-3 | CASSLRGQGQETQYF
TRBV11-2 | CASSPIRWQGHYEQYF
TRBV28 | CASRGDRGHGYTF
TRBV7-9 | CASSLGQGKEPQHF
TRBV7-2 | CASSGGTSGRIKQYF
TRBV12-3/TRBV12-4 | CASTDREETQYF
TRBV5-1 | CASSLRGSATNEKLFF
TRBV5-1 | CASSFAQGGNTEAFF
TRBV6-5 | CASKSSGGTFGQYF
TRBV20-1 | CSANEAGSNYGYTF
TRBV10-2 | CASSERLAGVGTGELFF
TRBV12-5 | CASGPPGLAGPYEQYF
TRBV7-9 | CASSSDRESYEQYF
TRBV2 | CASSRPGQALYNEQFF
TRBV19 | CATGTGETQYF
TRBV2 | CASSARDRGEQYF
TRBV19 | CASSILAGGPHEQYF
TRBV11-3 | CASSRPEGPSGRPSEQYF
TRBV29-1 | CSATTGPGYEQYF
TRBV28 | CASFTDGGTEAFF
TRBV4-1 | CASSQDEGRGGNTGELFF
TRBV24-1 | CATSDSRQGSGNTIYF
TRBV2 | CASSPGTPETQYF
TRBV9 | CASSARGLAWGNEQYF
TRBV12-3/TRBV12-4 | CASRDRGHEQYF
TRBV4-1 | CASSPWGAGETDTQYF
TRBV30 | CAWRAPAKNIQYF
TRBV4-2 | CASSQDLAGGTDTQYF
TRBV1 | CTSSQEEREAGANVLTF
TRBV11-2 | CASSLGDRMNQPQHF
TRBV6-6 | CASSPGQSNQPQHF
TRBV30 | CAWSNVVGYTF
TRBV6-5 | CASSYLDMDTIYF
TRBV4-3 | CASSQVSMAGVTDTQYF
TRBV15 | CATSREGGSNQPQHF
TRBV4-1 | CASSQQLPQGSIGTEAFF
TRBV6-5 | CASSYSIDRNSPLHF
TRBV6-4 | CASSYRDGDYGYTF
TRBV5-1 | CASSLLAGAPNEQFF
TRBV30 | CAWSSASGRARGRNEQFF
TRBV28 | CASSLPGGSTEAFF
TRBV30 | CAWSVQSGYEQYF